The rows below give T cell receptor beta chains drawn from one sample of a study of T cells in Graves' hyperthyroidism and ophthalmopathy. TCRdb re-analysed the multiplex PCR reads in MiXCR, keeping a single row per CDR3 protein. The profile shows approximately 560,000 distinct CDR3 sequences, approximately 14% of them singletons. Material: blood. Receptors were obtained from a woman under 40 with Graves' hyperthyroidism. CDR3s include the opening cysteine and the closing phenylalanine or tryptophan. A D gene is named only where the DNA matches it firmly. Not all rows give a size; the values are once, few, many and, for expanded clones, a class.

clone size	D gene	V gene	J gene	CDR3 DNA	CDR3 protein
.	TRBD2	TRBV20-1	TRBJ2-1	TGCAGTGCCATACAGGGACTAGCGGGATCCAATGAGCAGTTCTTC	CSAIQGLAGSNEQFF
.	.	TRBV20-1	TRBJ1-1	TGCAGTGCGCGGCCGGGACGGACAATGAACACTGAAGCTTTCTTT	CSARPGRTMNTEAFF
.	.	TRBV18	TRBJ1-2	TGTGCCAGCTCACTCGAGAACAGGGCGGCCGGCTACACCTTC	CASSLENRAAGYTF
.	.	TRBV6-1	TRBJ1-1	TGTGCCAGCAACAACCTAGGTGAAGCTTTCTTT	CASNNLGEAFF
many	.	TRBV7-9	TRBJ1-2	TGTGCCAGCAGCTTAGTCCCGCGGCAGGCTGCCTATGGCTACACCTTC	CASSLVPRQAAYGYTF
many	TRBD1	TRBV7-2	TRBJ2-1	TGTGCCAGCAGCTCGGGGACAGGGAGCTCCTACAATGAGCAGTTCTTC	CASSSGTGSSYNEQFF
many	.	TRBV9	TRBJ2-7	TGTGCCAGCAGCGACCCTGACGTGGGAGAGCAGTACTTC	CASSDPDVGEQYF
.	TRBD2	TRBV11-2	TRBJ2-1	TGTGCCAGCAGCCCATCTAGCGGGAGGCATGAGCAGTTCTTC	CASSPSSGRHEQFF
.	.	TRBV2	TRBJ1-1	TGTGCCGGCAGTGCCCGACGGGGGGCGACTGAAGCTTTCTTT	CAGSARRGATEAFF
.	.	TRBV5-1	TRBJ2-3	TGCGCCAGCAGCATGGGGGGCACAGATATGCAGTATTTT	CASSMGGTDMQYF
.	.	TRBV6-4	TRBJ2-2	TGTGCCAGCAGTTACTCGGCAGGGAACACCGGGGAGCTGTTTTTT	CASSYSAGNTGELFF
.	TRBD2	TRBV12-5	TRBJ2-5	TGTGCTAGTGGTTTGGGGGCTAGCGGGAGCGGGGAGACCCAGTACTTC	CASGLGASGSGETQYF
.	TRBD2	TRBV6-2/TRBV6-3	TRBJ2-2	TGTGCCAGCAGTTACTCGATTGGCGGGAGAGCGACCGGGGAGCTGTTTTTT	CASSYSIGGRATGELFF
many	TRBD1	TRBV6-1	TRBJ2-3	TGTGCCAGCGTGGGACAGGGTAACACAGATACGCAGTATTTT	CASVGQGNTDTQYF
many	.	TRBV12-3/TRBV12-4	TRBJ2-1	TGTGCCAGCAGTGCAACCCAGGGGTTCGACAATGAGCAGTTCTTC	CASSATQGFDNEQFF
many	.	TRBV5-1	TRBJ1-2	TGCGCCAGCAGCCACGGACCGCCATTTGGCTACACCTTC	CASSHGPPFGYTF
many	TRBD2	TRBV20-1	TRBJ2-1	TGCAGTGCTAGAGTTACTAGCGGGAGCTTTTACGATGAGCAGTTCTTC	CSARVTSGSFYDEQFF
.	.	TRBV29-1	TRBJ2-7	TGCAGCGTTGCTGTTATCTACGAGCAGTACTTC	CSVAVIYEQYF
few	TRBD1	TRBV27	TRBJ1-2	TGTGCCAGCAGTTTATTCGGGTCAGGGGGCGCGATCGGCTATGGCTACGCCTTC	CASSLFGSGGAIGYGYAF
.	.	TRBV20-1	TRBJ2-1	TGCAGTGCAAGCGGTGAGACGAGGTCCTACAATGAGCAGTTCTTC	CSASGETRSYNEQFF
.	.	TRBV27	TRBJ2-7	TGTGCCAGCAGTGTCATAGGGGGAAACTACGAGCAGTACTTC	CASSVIGGNYEQYF
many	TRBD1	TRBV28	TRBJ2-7	TGTGCCAGCAGTTTACCGACAGGGATGGGCTACGAGCAGTACTTC	CASSLPTGMGYEQYF
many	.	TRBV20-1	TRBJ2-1	TGCAGTGCTAGTTCTTTTTCAGTAGGCTCCTACAATGAGCAGTTCTTC	CSASSFSVGSYNEQFF
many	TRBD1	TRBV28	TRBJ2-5	TGTGCCAGCAGTCCCCAGGGACAGGGCTGGTTGGAGACCCAGTACTTC	CASSPQGQGWLETQYF
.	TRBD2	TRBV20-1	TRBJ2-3	TGCAGTGCTTCTCCTATCGGGACTAGATCAGATACGCAGTATTTT	CSASPIGTRSDTQYF
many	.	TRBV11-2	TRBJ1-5	TGTGCCAGCAGCTTACAGGGTCAGCCCCAGCATTTT	CASSLQGQPQHF
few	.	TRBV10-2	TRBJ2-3	TGCGCCAGCAGGGAACCCACAGATACGCAGTATTTT	CASREPTDTQYF
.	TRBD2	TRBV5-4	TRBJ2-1	TGTGCCAGCAGTAAGCGGGATGGAAAGAATGAGCAGTTCTTC	CASSKRDGKNEQFF
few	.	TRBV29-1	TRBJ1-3	TGCAGCGTTCGGGACATCTCTGGAAACACCATATATTTT	CSVRDISGNTIYF
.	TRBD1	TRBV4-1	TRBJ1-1	TGCGCCAGCAGCCGTGCGGGACAGGGAAACACTGAAGCTTTCTTT	CASSRAGQGNTEAFF
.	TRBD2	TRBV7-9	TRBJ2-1	TGTGCCAGCAGCAAGACTAGCGGGAGGGCCGAGAGGGAGCAGTTCTTC	CASSKTSGRAEREQFF
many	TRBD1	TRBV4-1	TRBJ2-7	TGCGCCAGCAGCCAAGCGGGACAGGGATCCTACGAGCAGTACTTC	CASSQAGQGSYEQYF
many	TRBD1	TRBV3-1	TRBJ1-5	TGTGCCAGCAGCCAAGCGGGGACAGGGGCTCAGCCCCAGCATTTT	CASSQAGTGAQPQHF
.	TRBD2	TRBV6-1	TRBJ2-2	TGTGCCATACCGACTAGCGGGAGGACCGGGGAGCTGTTTTTT	CAIPTSGRTGELFF
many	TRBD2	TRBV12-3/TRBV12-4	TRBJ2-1	TGTGCCAGCAGTTTCCAGCGGGACTACTACAATGAGCAGTTCTTC	CASSFQRDYYNEQFF
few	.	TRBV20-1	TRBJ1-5	TGCAGTGCTACGGACATTAGCAATCAGCCCCAGCATTTT	CSATDISNQPQHF
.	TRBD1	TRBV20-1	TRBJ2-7	TGCAGTGCAAACCGCCGGGACAGGGGCTACGAGCAGTACTTC	CSANRRDRGYEQYF
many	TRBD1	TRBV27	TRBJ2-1	TGTGCCAGCAGTTCTCCCGGACAGGTCAACAATGAGCAGTTCTTC	CASSSPGQVNNEQFF
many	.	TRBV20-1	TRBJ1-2	TGCAGTGCGGGGAGGAGCGATTATGGCTACACCTTC	CSAGRSDYGYTF
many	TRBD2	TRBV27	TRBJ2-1	TGTGCCAGCAGCCGCGCCGGGACTAGCTATTACAATGAGCAGTTCTTC	CASSRAGTSYYNEQFF
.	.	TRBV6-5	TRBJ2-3	TGTGCCAGCAGTTACCTAGAGGATACGCAGTATTTT	CASSYLEDTQYF
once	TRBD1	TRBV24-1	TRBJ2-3	TGTGCCGCCAGTGAAAACCCCCAGGGGGCTAATACAGATACGCAGTATTTT	CAASENPQGANTDTQYF
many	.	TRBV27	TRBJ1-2	TGTGCCAGCAGTCTGAAGCCTAACTATGGCTACACCTTC	CASSLKPNYGYTF
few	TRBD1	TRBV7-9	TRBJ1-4	TGTGCCAGCAGGGGGACAGGGTATGAAAAACTGTTTTTT	CASRGTGYEKLFF
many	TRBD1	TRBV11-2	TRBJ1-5	TGTGCCAGCAGCTTAGCACAGGGGGCAGGTCAGCCCCAGCATTTT	CASSLAQGAGQPQHF
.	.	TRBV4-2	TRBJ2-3	TGTGCCAGCAGCCAAGATGGAGGTGGTAGGGATACGCAGTATTTT	CASSQDGGGRDTQYF
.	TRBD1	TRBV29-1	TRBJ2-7	TGCAGCGTTGTACCGGGACAGGGGTTCTACGAGCAGTACTTC	CSVVPGQGFYEQYF
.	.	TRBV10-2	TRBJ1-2	TGCGCCAGCAGTGGAGGGGGGTTGATCTATGGCTACACCTTC	CASSGGGLIYGYTF
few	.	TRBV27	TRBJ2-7	TGTGCCAGCAGTCCCTCTCCCGGTGAGCAGTACTTC	CASSPSPGEQYF
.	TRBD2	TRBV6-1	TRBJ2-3	TGTGCCAGCAGCCGGGGGGGGATACCGTATTTT	CASSRGGIPYF
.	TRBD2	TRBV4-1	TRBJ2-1	TGCGCCAGCAGCCAAGATGGGTGGGGGTCCGGACTAGGGCGGGATGAGCAGTTCTTC	CASSQDGWGSGLGRDEQFF
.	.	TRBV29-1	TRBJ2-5	TGCAGCGTTGTGGCTGCCCCAGGACCCCCCCAAGAGACCCAGTACTTC	CSVVAAPGPPQETQYF
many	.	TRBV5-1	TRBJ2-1	TGCGCCAGCAGCTTGCCTAGCTCCCACAATGAGCAGTTCTTC	CASSLPSSHNEQFF
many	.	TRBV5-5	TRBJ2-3	TGTGCCAGTTTAGGAGGGACTAGCACAGATACGCAGTATTTT	CASLGGTSTDTQYF
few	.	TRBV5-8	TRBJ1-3	TGTGCCAGCAGCTTGCTGTATCTAAGAAAAGATCGCTCTGGAAACACCATATATTTT	CASSLLYLRKDRSGNTIYF
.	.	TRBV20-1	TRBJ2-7	TGCAGTGCTAGAGCCCGAGGGAGCTACGAGCAGTACTTC	CSARARGSYEQYF
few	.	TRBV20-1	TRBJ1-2	TGCAGTGCTAGAGTAGGCGGGGGTGTTGGTGGCTACACCTTC	CSARVGGGVGGYTF
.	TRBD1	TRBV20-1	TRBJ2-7	TGCAGTGCTCCAAACCGGGACAGCTCCTACGAGCAGTACTTC	CSAPNRDSSYEQYF
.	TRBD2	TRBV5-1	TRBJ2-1	TGCGCCAGCAGCTTGAGCTCTAGCGGGAGGGGAAGCCCCTACAATGAGCAGTTCTTC	CASSLSSSGRGSPYNEQFF
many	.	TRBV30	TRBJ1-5	TGTGCCTGGGCCAAGGGGGAATATAGCAATCAGCCCCAGCATTTT	CAWAKGEYSNQPQHF